Sequencing of this T cell receptor beta chain was carried out in a study of T cell responses to AZD1222 COVID-19 vaccine. Findings and caveats of the study: Vaccine-associated CD4 TCRs spanned spike, dominant at 160-218 and 743-854.

The CDR3 contains 11 residues. V was trimmed by 5 bases and J by 3 bases, leaving 5 bases between them. With regard to this clone: Its antigen is undetermined.

Sequenced by immunoSEQ multiplex PCR; TCRdb stores in-frame clones only, minus some. The sample holds approximately 110,000 clones; approximately 90% are singletons and the top ten take 4.4%. Here the sequenced sample was peripheral blood, taken on day 0 of AZD1222 vaccination. This chain links TRBV12-3 or TRBV12-4 with TRBJ2-7; D ambiguous. The TCR comes from an adult in good health. CDR3: CASSTHYEQYF. CDR3 sequence (DNA): TGTGCCAGCAGTACCCACTACGAGCAGTACTTC.